A single sample gave rise to the 28 T cell receptor beta chains below, sequenced in a study of blood T cell repertoires in COVID-19. Libraries were prepared by immunoSEQ multiplex PCR; TCRdb keeps only in-frame clonotypes and omits some of them. Altogether around 390,000 clones are present, about 86% being singletons, with the ten largest covering around 9.3%. The source material was PBMCs or T cells enriched from blood (not recorded which). The receptors come from a woman aged 45-65 years who had recovered from COVID-19.

This sequence joins TRBV6-4 and TRBJ1-6, with D maybe TRBD1 (5 bases). Trimming removed 2 bases at V and 9 bases at J, with 14 bases between. The CDR3 runs 15 residues. The germline gives CDR1 MRHNA, CDR2 SNTAGT. CDR3 nucleotides: TGTGCCAGCAGTGACACCGGGGGGTCCGGTTCACCCCTCCACTTT. Amino acids: CASSDTGGSGSPLHF.

The V call is TRBV30, the J call TRBJ2-3, with D possibly TRBD2 on 7 matching bases. The ends were cut back, 3 bases at V and 7 bases at J, with 14 bases in the middle. The germline V gene encodes CDR1 GTSNPN and CDR2 SVGIG (reference sequence). The CDR3 spans 13 residues. The CDR3 DNA reads as TGTGCCTGGAGAGGGGGGGCAAGAAATACGCAGTATTTT. Amino acids: CAWRGGARNTQYF. Based on the CDR3 plus reference TRBV30 and TRBJ2-3, the full variable domain is SQTIHQWPATLVQPVGSPLSLECTVEGTSNPNLYWYRQAAGRGLQLLFYSVGIGQISSEVPQNLSASRPQDRQFILSSKKLLLSDSGFYLCAWRGGARNTQYFGPGTRLTVL.

This chain links TRBV3-1 (or the pseudogene TRBV3-2) with TRBJ2-1; tentatively, D is TRBD1 (5 bases). The CDR3 is made up of 18 amino acids. The germline V gene encodes CDR1 LGHDT and CDR2 YNNKEL (reference sequence). V was trimmed by 1 base and J by 0 bases, leaving 16 bases between them. This chain's CDR3 is CASSQVSVDTYSYNEQFF. In nucleotides, the CDR3 is TGTGCCAGCAGCCAAGTTTCCGTGGACACCTACTCCTACAATGAGCAGTTCTTC.

The J gene is TRBJ1-5, the V gene TRBV5-5, with D maybe TRBD1 (5 bases). Germline CDR1 SGHKS, CDR2 YYEKEE (reference sequence). CDR3 size: 15 residues. The V end lost 3 bases, the J end lost 7 bases, and 17 bases lay between the germline ends. The CDR3 region is CASSSMGQGSQPQHF. The CDR3 DNA follows: TGTGCCAGCAGCTCCATGGGTCAGGGTAGCCAGCCCCAGCATTTT.

This chain joins TRBV5-5 and TRBJ2-3, with TRBD2 matching 7 bases. Germline assignment: CDR1 SGHKS and CDR2 YYEKEE (reference sequence). The V segment lost 2 bases and the J segment 3 bases; nucleotides outside the gene matches: 6. This CDR3 has 15 residues. The CDR3 loop is CASSLGAGITDTQYF. The CDR3 DNA follows: TGTGCCAGCAGCTTAGGAGCGGGGATAACAGATACGCAGTATTTT.

The chain employs TRBV28 and TRBJ1-2; D gene ambiguous. Germline assignment: CDR1 MDHEN and CDR2 SYDVKM. CDR3 size: 12 residues. Trimming stripped 6 bases from V and 1 base from J, with 6 bases between. The CDR3 region is CASSPDNYGYTF. In DNA form, the CDR3 reads TGTGCCAGCAGCCCAGATAACTATGGCTACACCTTC.

The J gene is TRBJ2-7, the V gene TRBV7-2; 7 bases are shared with TRBD1. The CDR3 is 14 residues long. Germline assignment: CDR1 SGHTA and CDR2 FQGNSA. V lost 3 bases and J lost 4; bases outside the gene matches: 6. CDR3 bases: TGTGCCAGCAGCTTTGCCGGGACAGATTACGAGCAGTACTTC. This sequence encodes CASSFAGTDYEQYF.

The CDR3 is CASSLKSIGGYTF. For the CDR3, the DNA is TGTGCCAGCAGCTTAAAAAGTATCGGGGGCTACACCTTC. The chain couples TRBV5-6 to TRBJ1-2; no definite D call. CDR1 is SGHDT and CDR2 is YYEEEE in the germline V gene. The CDR3 spans 13 residues. Between the trimmed V and J ends, which lost 2 bases and 8 bases, there was a span of 13 bases.

The rearrangement links TRBV11-3 to TRBJ2-7; tentative D call: TRBD1 (5 bases). This CDR3 is built from 13 residues. The V gene lost 0 bases and the J gene lost 6 bases, with 9 bases spanning the gap. Germline V gives CDR1 SGHNT, CDR2 YENEEA. The CDR3 sequence is CASSLDRAGEQYF. The CDR3 region has the DNA TGTGCCAGCAGCTTAGACAGGGCCGGCGAGCAGTACTTC.

To note about this clone: This CDR3 is also generated by other DNA sequences in the sample. This rearrangement joins TRBV3-1 (or the pseudogene TRBV3-2) to TRBJ1-5; D remains ambiguous. The CDR3 is 14 amino acids. The germline CDR1 and CDR2 sequences are LGHDT and YNNKEL (reference sequence). The germline V and J ends were trimmed by 1 base and 0 bases, with 4 bases remaining between them. The DNA for the CDR3 is TGTGCCAGCAGCCAAGGGGCTAGCAATCAGCCCCAGCATTTT. The encoded protein is CASSQGASNQPQHF.

This chain links TRBV6-2 or TRBV6-3 with TRBJ2-5, with D perhaps matching TRBD2 (5 bases). V lost 6 bases to trimming and J lost 7 bases, with 15 bases between them. This CDR3 spans 13 amino acids. Germline lookup yields CDR1 MNHEY and CDR2 SVGEGT. CDR3 region: CASSKGREGTQYF. CDR3 nucleotides: TGTGCCAGCAGCAAGGGCCGAGAGGGGACCCAGTACTTC.

With regard to this clone: This sample also contains other DNA sequences that code for the same CDR3. V usage is TRBV19 and J usage is TRBJ1-1; no firm D call. The CDR3 has 12 amino acids. The V end lost 9 bases, the J end lost 0 bases, and 8 bases lay between the germline ends. Germline CDR1 LNHDA, CDR2 SQIVND (reference sequence). CDR3 sequence reads: CASREMNTEAFF. DNA of the CDR3: TGTGCCAGCCGAGAGATGAACACTGAAGCTTTCTTT.

The chain couples TRBV6-6 to TRBJ1-5; tentative D call: TRBD1 (5 bases). Germline lookup yields CDR1 MNHNY and CDR2 SVGAGI (reference sequence). This CDR3 contains 14 residues. With 7 bases removed from V and 3 bases from J, the gap between germline ends came to 13 bases. Here the CDR3 reads CASTYDSHNQPQHF. CDR3 DNA: TGTGCCAGCACCTATGACAGTCACAATCAGCCCCAGCATTTT.

The rearrangement links TRBV4-1 to TRBJ1-2; no clear D gene. Trimming left V 1 base short and J 0 bases short, with 12 bases between. Germline loops: CDR1 MGHRA, CDR2 YSYEKL. The CDR3 totals 16 residues. CDR3 loop: CASSQAVSGSNYGYTF. CDR3 coding DNA: TGCGCCAGCAGCCAAGCCGTGTCAGGCTCTAACTATGGCTACACCTTC.

The chain is built from TRBV19 and TRBJ1-1, with D perhaps matching TRBD1 (6 bases). The germline V gene encodes CDR1 LNHDA and CDR2 SQIVND (reference sequence). Trimming cost V 3 bases and J 1 base, with 9 bases left between them. The CDR3 totals 14 residues. In nucleotides, the CDR3 is TGTGCCAGTAGTATGTGGGGGCGGAACACTGAAGCTTTCTTT. Its translation: CASSMWGRNTEAFF.

CDR3 loop: CASSTILAGGETQYF. The CDR3 DNA reads TGTGCCAGCAGTACCATCCTAGCGGGGGGGGAGACCCAGTACTTC. The chain recombines TRBV27 with TRBJ2-5; 12 positions match TRBD2. Germline V gives CDR1 MNHEY, CDR2 SMNVEV (reference sequence). Trimming took 5 bases from V and 5 from J; bases not matched to a gene: 6. The CDR3 extends over 15 amino acids.

This CDR3 is CASSSSTGMNTEAFF. CDR3 nucleotides: TGTGCCAGCAGCTCTTCGACAGGGATGAACACTGAAGCTTTCTTT. The gene calls are TRBV7-2 and TRBJ1-1; the match to TRBD1 covers 7 bases. CDR3 length: 15 amino acids. Per the germline V gene, CDR1 is SGHTA and CDR2 is FQGNSA. V was pared by 4 bases and J by 0 bases, with 5 bases of the junction left unmatched.

This chain links TRBV5-1 with TRBJ1-1; 7 bases are shared with TRBD1. This CDR3 is built from 11 residues. J gave up 8 bases and V 4 bases, and 2 bases lay outside the gene matches. CDR1 is SGHRS and CDR2 is YFSETQ in the germline V gene. This CDR3 is CASSDRAEAFF. The CDR3 region has the DNA TGCGCCAGCAGCGACAGGGCGGAAGCTTTCTTT.

This clone appeared a single time. The chain employs TRBV2 and TRBJ2-7, with D maybe TRBD1 (6 bases). The germline CDR1 and CDR2 sequences are SNHLY and FYNNEI. The V end lost 0 bases, the J end lost 9 bases, and 12 bases lay between the germline ends. The CDR3 spans 13 residues. The CDR3, as DNA: TGTGCCAGCAGTGAAGCGCTTCAAGGGGGGCAGTACTTC. Translating it yields CASSEALQGGQYF.

The V gene is TRBV7-9, the J gene TRBJ2-1; TRBD2 matches 8 bases. CDR1 SEHNR and CDR2 FQNEAQ come from the germline V gene (reference sequence). The V gene end was trimmed by 5 bases and the J gene end by 3 bases; junction bases not matched to a gene: 6. The CDR3 is 15 amino acids. The CDR3 here is CASSATSGIYNEQFF. In nucleotides, the CDR3 is TGTGCCAGCAGCGCTACTAGCGGAATCTACAATGAGCAGTTCTTC.

V usage is TRBV18 and J usage is TRBJ1-2; TRBD1 aligns across 7 bases. V was clipped by 3 bases and J by 3 bases; unmatched bases: 7. The germline gives CDR1 KGHSH, CDR2 LQKENI. The CDR3 consists of 15 residues. The CDR3 is CASSPYDRDHYGYTF. The CDR3 bases are TGTGCCAGCTCACCTTATGACAGGGATCACTATGGCTACACCTTC.

This clone showed up many times. The genes are TRBV5-5 and TRBJ1-2, with 11 bases that match TRBD1. Trimming cost V 4 bases and J 5 bases; bases outside gene matches: 10. From germline, CDR1 is SGHKS and CDR2 YYEKEE (reference sequence). This CDR3 region has 16 residues. The CDR3 is CASSTARTGGPYGYTF. For the CDR3, the DNA is TGTGCCAGCAGCACTGCCCGGACAGGGGGCCCTTATGGCTACACCTTC.

The CDR3: CASSRQGHGYTF. CDR3 DNA sequence: TGTGCCAGCAGTAGACAGGGACATGGCTACACCTTC. V is TRBV12-3 or TRBV12-4 and J is TRBJ1-2; TRBD1 matches at 7 bases. The CDR3 is 12 residues long. Trimming cost V 5 bases and J 6 bases; bases outside gene matches: 3.

This clone was seen a few times. The V and J genes are TRBV19 and TRBJ2-3; D is possibly TRBD2 (5 bases). CDR3 length: 12 amino acids. Trimming stripped 9 bases from V and 1 base from J, with 8 bases between. Germline values: CDR1 LNHDA, CDR2 SQIVND (reference sequence). CDR3 amino acids: CASGIGTDTQYF. In DNA form, the CDR3 reads TGTGCCAGCGGGATTGGCACAGATACGCAGTATTTT. Drawing the rest from reference TRBV19 and TRBJ2-3, the complete variable domain is DGGITQSPKYLFRKEGQNVTLSCEQNLNHDAMYWYRQDPGQGLRLIYYSQIVNDFQKGDIAEGYSVSREKKESFPLTVTSAQKNPTAFYLCASGIGTDTQYFGPGTRLTVL.

The chain carries TRBV20-1 and TRBJ1-3; possibly TRBD1 for D (6 bases). Trimming took off 3 bases at V and 4 bases at J, with 10 bases between the two ends. CDR3 length: 13 amino acids. Per the germline V gene, CDR1 is DFQATT and CDR2 is SNEGSKA (reference sequence). In nucleotides, the CDR3 is TGCAGTGCTAGTACAGGGTCAGGAAACACCATATATTTT. Protein: CSASTGSGNTIYF.

This chain links TRBV4-1 with TRBJ1-6; 9 bases agree with TRBD1. The CDR3 has 17 amino acids. The germline V gene encodes CDR1 MGHRA and CDR2 YSYEKL. J lost 4 bases, V lost 5 bases, and 9 bases had no gene match. The CDR3 is CASSYRTGATYNSPLHF. The CDR3 bases are TGCGCCAGCAGCTACAGGACAGGGGCGACTTATAATTCACCCCTCCACTTT.

This clone was seen a few times. The chain is built from TRBV29-1 and TRBJ1-3; 9 bases are shared with TRBD1. V gave up 6 bases and J gave up 3 bases; unmatched junction bases: 6. CDR3 size: 14 residues. Germline V gives CDR1 SQVTM, CDR2 ANQGSEA. The CDR3 DNA follows: TGCAGCGTAGGACAGGGGTCGATTGGAAACACCATATATTTT. It is translated as CSVGQGSIGNTIYF.

This sequence joins TRBV27 and TRBJ1-5; no clear D gene. The germline gives CDR1 MNHEY, CDR2 SMNVEV (reference sequence). This CDR3 spans 15 amino acids. Trimming stripped 5 bases from V and 0 bases from J, with 11 bases between. The CDR3 coding sequence is TGTGCCAGCAGTCGGGATTTCTATAGCAATCAGCCCCAGCATTTT. As protein: CASSRDFYSNQPQHF.